These 19 T cell receptor beta chains were sequenced from one sample in a study of blood T cells in healthy people across ages. A second PCR of about 7 to 12 cycles used a sample-barcoded 5' primer and a J-beta primer mix. Each CDR3 protein is one row after TCRdb ran MiXCR on the 5' RACE reads. Seen here are 1.2 million to 1.5 million distinct CDR3 sequences, roughly 59% observed once, and the top ten hold 6.5% to 8%. The sample taken for sequencing was blood. The receptors were gathered from a man between 18 and 35 years old in good health.

V and J are TRBV20-1 and TRBJ2-7; D not certain. V was clipped by 0 bases and J by 0 bases, with 15 bases between them. Germline V gives CDR1 DFQATT, CDR2 SNEGSKA (reference sequence). The CDR3 sequence is 16 residues long. The CDR3 DNA follows: TGCAGTGCTAGAGATCAGGCCCGGTCGAACTCCTACGAGCAGTACTTC. It yields the protein CSARDQARSNSYEQYF.

The rearrangement links TRBV18 to TRBJ2-5; D perhaps matches TRBD1 (5 bases). CDR3 length equals 15 residues. From germline, CDR1 is KGHSH and CDR2 LQKENI. V was pared by 0 bases and J by 2 bases, with 10 bases between. CDR3 nucleotide sequence: TGTGCCAGCTCACCACCGAACAGGAGACAAGAGACCCAGTACTTC. The encoded protein is CASSPPNRRQETQYF.

The chain recombines TRBV11-2 with TRBJ2-1; possible D gene TRBD1, 6 bases. CDR1 SGHAT and CDR2 FQNNGV come from the germline V gene. The V gene lost 0 bases and the J gene lost 6 bases, with 12 bases spanning the gap. The CDR3 has 15 amino acids. CDR3 nucleotide sequence: TGTGCCAGCAGCTTAGAGAGCCAGGGGAGCAATGAGCAGTTCTTC. Translation: CASSLESQGSNEQFF.

V gene TRBV5-1 combines with J gene TRBJ2-1, with D perhaps matching TRBD2 (5 bases). CDR3 length: 15 amino acids. Trimming removed 2 bases at V and 4 bases at J, with 13 bases between. CDR1 is SGHRS and CDR2 is YFSETQ in the germline V gene. The CDR3 protein is CASSLRWETYNEQFF. In DNA, the CDR3 is TGCGCCAGCAGCTTAAGGTGGGAGACTTACAATGAGCAGTTCTTC.

This chain connects TRBV28 to TRBJ1-2, with unresolved D. This CDR3 contains 14 residues. V lost 3 bases to trimming and J lost 0 bases, with 8 bases between them. Germline V gives CDR1 MDHEN, CDR2 SYDVKM. CDR3 loop: CASSLPATNYGYTF. DNA for the CDR3: TGTGCCAGCAGTTTGCCAGCCACTAACTATGGCTACACCTTC.

The table lists this clonotype with a count of one. The J gene is TRBJ2-2, the V gene TRBV25-1; D unclear. The CDR3 length is 15 residues. From germline, CDR1 is MGHDK and CDR2 SYGVNS. Deletions cut 0 bases from V and 1 base from J, with 6 bases between. CDR3 sequence (DNA): TGTGCCAGCAGTGAATATATGGAGAACACCGGGGAGCTGTTTTTT. It yields the protein CASSEYMENTGELFF.

The chain joins TRBV10-3 to TRBJ2-7, with TRBD2 matching 7 bases. The last part of the DNA fits TRBJ2-5 better; the J call may be wrong. This CDR3 contains 10 residues. Germline V gene sequence: CDR1 ENHRY, CDR2 SYGVKD. In nucleotides, the CDR3 is TGTGCCATCGGGGGGGGGACCCAGTACTTC. Its protein is CAIGGGTQYF.

The V call is TRBV7-7, the J call TRBJ2-5; D gene unclear. The CDR3 totals 12 residues. Germline V gives CDR1 SSHAT, CDR2 FNYEAQ (reference sequence). Between the trimmed V and J ends, which lost 5 bases and 5 bases, there was a span of 9 bases. In DNA form, the CDR3 reads TGTGCCAGCAGCCCGTTCCCCGAGACCCAGTACTTC. It specifies CASSPFPETQYF. Using reference TRBV7-7 and TRBJ2-5 for the parts outside the CDR3, the full variable domain is GAGVSQSPRYKVTKRGQDVTLRCDPISSHATLYWYQQALGQGPEFLTYFNYEAQPDKSGLPSDRFSAERPEGSISTLTIQRTEQRDSAMYRCASSPFPETQYFGPGTRLLVL.

The chain combines TRBV29-1 with TRBJ1-2; D call uncertain. Germline-derived CDR1 and CDR2 are SQVTM and ANQGSEA. V was pared by 4 bases and J by 8 bases, with 20 bases between. This CDR3 comprises 14 residues. CDR3 bases: TGCAGCGTTGTTGAACAGACAAGTTTTAACGGCTACACCTTC. It yields the protein CSVVEQTSFNGYTF.

The V and J genes are TRBV4-1 and TRBJ2-3; tentative D call: TRBD1 (6 bases). Germline CDR1 is MGHRA and CDR2 is YSYEKL. The CDR3 length is 12 residues. V was cut by 0 bases and J by 11 bases, with 9 bases left in between. The DNA of the CDR3 is TGCGCCAGCAGCCAAGATGGGGGCAGGCAGTATTTT. As protein: CASSQDGGRQYF.

This chain joins TRBV6-5 and TRBJ1-2, with D uncertain. CDR1 and CDR2 (germline): MNHEY, SVGAGI. V shed 9 bases and J shed 8 bases, with 16 bases lying between them. CDR3 length equals 12 residues. CDR3 in DNA: TGTGCCAGTGCAGACCTCTCGGTGGGCTACACCTTC. It translates to CASADLSVGYTF.

V and J are TRBV6-5 and TRBJ1-4; D is perhaps TRBD1 (5 bases). Between the trimmed V and J ends, which lost 0 bases and 3 bases, there was a span of 8 bases. The CDR3 is 15 residues long. Per the germline V gene, CDR1 is MNHEY and CDR2 is SVGAGI. The CDR3 DNA follows: TGTGCCAGCAGTTACTCAGGGGCCTCTAATGAAAAACTGTTTTTT. Amino acids: CASSYSGASNEKLFF.

The V and J genes are TRBV27 and TRBJ2-7; 9 bases fit TRBD1. V lost 3 bases to trimming and J lost 3 bases; unmatched junction nucleotides: 6. The CDR3 extends over 15 amino acids. Germline CDR1 MNHEY, CDR2 SMNVEV (reference sequence). CDR3 bases: TGTGCCAGCAGTTTCGGGACAGGGAGATTCTACGAGCAGTACTTC. Translated: CASSFGTGRFYEQYF.

The chain joins TRBV12-3 or TRBV12-4 to TRBJ2-4; D is ambiguous. The J call may not be correct, given that the DNA end is closer to TRBJ2-7. The CDR3 extends over 12 amino acids. In DNA form, the CDR3 reads TGTGCCAGCAGTCCACACTGGTACGAGCAGTACTTC. Amino acids: CASSPHWYEQYF.

The J gene is TRBJ1-2, the V gene TRBV6-5; no clear D gene. Trimming left V 3 bases short and J 3 bases short, with 11 bases between. CDR3 length: 14 amino acids. Germline values: CDR1 MNHEY, CDR2 SVGAGI. CDR3 in amino acids: CASSYRGFDYGYTF. The CDR3, as DNA: TGTGCCAGCAGTTATCGGGGATTTGACTATGGCTACACCTTC.

V and J are TRBV5-8 and TRBJ1-2; 7 bases match TRBD1. CDR1 and CDR2 (germline): SGHTS, YDEGEE. Trimming at V came to 4 bases and at J to 5 bases, leaving 5 bases not matched to a gene. There are 13 residues in the CDR3. CDR3 loop: CASSGRQGYGYTF. The CDR3 DNA is TGTGCCAGCAGCGGAAGACAGGGATATGGCTACACCTTC. Drawing the rest from reference TRBV5-8 and TRBJ1-2, the complete variable domain is EAGVTQSPTHLIKTRGQQATLRCSPISGHTSVYWYQQALGLGLQFLLWYDEGEERNRGNFPPRFSGRQFPNYSSELNVNALELEDSALYLCASSGRQGYGYTFGSGTRLTVV.

The genes are TRBV5-1 and TRBJ2-4; D is perhaps TRBD1 (5 bases). Judging by the DNA end, TRBJ2-7 fits better; the J call may be wrong. The CDR3 is 14 amino acids. Germline CDR1 SGHRS, CDR2 YFSETQ. This CDR3 reads CASSLEDRPYEQYF. The CDR3 DNA is TGCGCCAGCAGCTTGGAAGACAGACCTTACGAGCAGTACTTC.

In its sample, this clonotype was seen a few times. V and J are TRBV15 and TRBJ1-2; unclear D gene. Germline V gene lookup returns CDR1 LNHNV and CDR2 YYDKDF (reference sequence). The CDR3 is 13 amino acids. The germline V and J ends were trimmed by 0 bases and 6 bases, with 8 bases remaining between them. CDR3: CATSRENGDGYTF. The CDR3 DNA sequence: TGTGCCACCAGCAGAGAGAATGGGGATGGCTACACCTTC.

Only one count was recorded for this clonotype. CDR3 nucleotides: TGTGCCAGCAGCTTAGCGAACTCCTTGGGGGAGCAGTACTTC. Protein: CASSLANSLGEQYF. The rearrangement joins TRBV7-6 to TRBJ2-1, with D hard to call. The J call may be incorrect, as the DNA end agrees better with TRBJ2-7. The CDR3 contains 14 residues. Germline V CDR1 and CDR2: SGHVS, FNYEAQ.